Only a few counts were recorded for the clone carrying this T cell receptor beta chain. Its antigen is unknown. The data are from a study of tumor-infiltrating lymphocytes in primary liver carcinoma. Study-wide findings and caveats: Tumor-blood pairs (like tumor-adjacent pairs) overlapped less than tumor region pairs did. Only about 7.5-24% of top clones appeared in all five tumor regions. Blood fell significantly below tumors in its top-250-clone fraction (p = 0.039).

The researchers produced TCR beta cDNA from 450 to 600 ng total RNA with a constant-region primer. For TCR beta, libraries were produced by three nested multiplex PCR rounds using slightly modified ARM-PCR. For 10 cycles apiece, the opening two PCR rounds ran with TRBV1-TRBV30 forward primers and a C-beta reverse primer. Via MiXCR, TCRdb re-called the multiplex PCR reads, giving one row per CDR3 protein. The sample lists 120,000 or so distinct CDR3 sequences, 60% to 70% occurring once. With 0 bases removed from V and 6 bases from J, the gap between germline ends came to 14 bases. This CDR3 is built from 15 residues. CDR1 is MNHNS, CDR2 SASEGT, per germline. Scientists recovered RNA and DNA together from approximately 20-30 mg of unsorted bulk tissue. Over 80% of the cells in every tumor sample were viable tumor cells.

The source is a woman aged 55 to 70 with primary liver carcinoma and hepatitis B virus infection. The gene calls are TRBV6-1 and TRBJ1-2; D unresolved. Sequencing input: liver tumor tissue from sampling region 1. Specified subset: tumor region T1, superior pole. The CDR3, as DNA: TGTGCCAGCAGTGAAGCGTGGAGATTCCACCATGGCTACACCTTC. It specifies CASSEAWRFHHGYTF.